Following are 20 T cell receptor beta chains from one sample sequenced in a study of shared clonotypes between healthy human individuals. The naive CD8 fraction comprised CD45RO-negative cells positively selected for CCR7 and excluded terminally differentiated effector memory CD45RA+ cells. The method was immunoSEQ multiplex PCR; TCRdb's version includes in-frame clones alone and lacks a portion of them. Among millions of clones listed, roughly 91% were seen once. Input material: naive CD8+ T cells from PBMCs. The receptors shown here come from a man between 18 and 29 years old in good health. Some clones in this sample may be carry-over from other donors' samples.

The V and J genes are TRBV28 and TRBJ2-2, with D maybe TRBD1 (6 bases). CDR3 length equals 14 residues. The V and J ends lost 6 bases and 0 bases respectively, with 8 bases between them. CDR1 and CDR2 (germline): MDHEN, SYDVKM. Written as DNA, the CDR3 is TGTGCCAGCAGCCAGGGGTCGAACACCGGGGAGCTGTTTTTT. It translates to CASSQGSNTGELFF.

In the case of this clone: This CDR3 is also generated by other DNA sequences in the sample. The chain is built from TRBV4-1 and TRBJ2-7, with no clear D. Germline CDR1 reads MGHRA; CDR2 reads YSYEKL. The CDR3 loop spans 13 amino acids. V dropped 1 base and J dropped 3 bases, with 7 bases sitting between them. CDR3 region: CASSQVGNYEQYF. CDR3 coding DNA: TGCGCCAGCAGCCAAGTGGGAAACTACGAGCAGTACTTC.

V usage is TRBV10-3 and J usage is TRBJ1-2, with D perhaps matching TRBD1 (5 bases). The germline gives CDR1 ENHRY, CDR2 SYGVKD. This CDR3 is built from 15 residues. V was clipped by 0 bases and J by 1 base, with 9 bases between them. The DNA for the CDR3 is TGTGCCATCAGTGAGTCGAGCAGGGATAACTATGGCTACACCTTC. Protein: CAISESSRDNYGYTF.

The chain recombines TRBV7-2 with TRBJ2-3, with 10 bases lining up with TRBD2. CDR1 is SGHTA and CDR2 is FQGNSA in the germline V gene. This CDR3 has 15 residues. The V gene end was trimmed by 5 bases and the J gene end by 4 bases; junction bases not matched to a gene: 6. In nucleotides, the CDR3 is TGTGCCAGCAGCCCCGGGACTAGCGTGGCAGATACGCAGTATTTT. Translation: CASSPGTSVADTQYF.

The chain combines TRBV4-1 with TRBJ2-1, with 9 bases aligning to TRBD1. This CDR3 is built from 16 residues. Germline lookup yields CDR1 MGHRA and CDR2 YSYEKL. The junction had 7 bases not matched to a gene; V was cut back by 3 bases and J by 4 bases. Here the CDR3 reads CASSHTDRGLYNEQFF. The DNA for the CDR3 is TGCGCCAGCAGCCACACTGACAGGGGGTTATACAATGAGCAGTTCTTC.

The chain carries TRBV7-8 and TRBJ2-7; the match to TRBD2 covers 14 bases. Losses at the gene ends were 7 bases for V and 5 bases for J; bases not matched to a gene: 7. Germline CDR1 reads SGHVS; CDR2 reads FQNEAQ. The CDR3 loop spans 15 amino acids. CDR3 in amino acids: CASTLGLAGEHEQYF. The CDR3 DNA follows: TGTGCCAGCACCCTGGGACTAGCGGGAGAGCACGAGCAGTACTTC.

The chain has TRBV9 and TRBJ2-7, with D possibly TRBD2 on 6 matching bases. The V end lost 0 bases, the J end lost 0 bases, and 10 bases lay between the germline ends. Germline V lookup: CDR1 SGDLS, CDR2 YYNGEE. The CDR3 covers 15 residues. This CDR3 reads CASSVAASASYEQYF. Here the CDR3 DNA reads TGTGCCAGCAGCGTAGCGGCTAGCGCCTCCTACGAGCAGTACTTC.

V usage is TRBV27 and J usage is TRBJ1-2; 11 positions agree with TRBD1. The CDR3 sequence is 13 residues long. V was clipped by 6 bases and J by 5 bases; unmatched bases: 2. CDR1 MNHEY and CDR2 SMNVEV come from the germline V gene (reference sequence). CDR3 bases: TGTGCCAGCAGGGGGACAGGGGGATATGGCTACACCTTC. This encodes CASRGTGGYGYTF.

CDR3 loop: CASSEDQGITDTQYF. The CDR3 DNA follows: TGCGCCAGCAGTGAGGACCAGGGAATTACGGATACGCAGTATTTT. The V and J genes are TRBV10-2 and TRBJ2-3; D is possibly TRBD1 (5 bases). Trimming removed 2 bases from V and 6 bases from J, with 15 bases in between. Germline assignment: CDR1 WSHSY and CDR2 SAAADI. This CDR3 comprises 15 residues.

A note on this clone: Within the sample, other DNA sequences also encode this same CDR3. The V and J genes are TRBV7-9 and TRBJ2-1; 11 bases align to TRBD2. Looked up from germline, CDR1 is SEHNR and CDR2 is FQNEAQ (reference sequence). The ends lost 5 bases at V and 2 bases at J; junction bases unmatched: 5. This CDR3 region has 16 residues. The CDR3 region has the DNA TGTGCCAGCAGCCTAAGGACTAGCGGGCCCTACAATGAGCAGTTCTTC. It specifies CASSLRTSGPYNEQFF.

This clone was counted a single time. V gene TRBV6-5 combines with J gene TRBJ2-5, with TRBD2 matching 10 bases. This CDR3 is built from 14 residues. CDR1 is MNHEY, CDR2 SVGAGI, per germline. After removal of 8 bases from V and 1 base from J, the junction contained 4 bases not matched to a gene. The CDR3 DNA reads as TGTGCCAGCGAAAGCGGGAGGGTCCAAGAGACCCAGTACTTC. Protein product: CASESGRVQETQYF.

Points on this clone: Other DNA sequences in this sample translate to the same CDR3. The DNA of the CDR3 is TGTGCCAGCAGCGCGACACCTTCCTACGAGCAGTACTTC. This sequence encodes CASSATPSYEQYF. V and J are TRBV9 and TRBJ2-7, with D hard to call. In germline, CDR1 is SGDLS, CDR2 YYNGEE. This CDR3 is 13 amino acids long. With 3 bases removed from V and 1 base from J, the gap between germline ends came to 8 bases.

V and J are TRBV5-4 and TRBJ2-7; D may match TRBD1 or TRBD2 (6 bases each). The CDR3 consists of 16 residues. CDR1 and CDR2 from the germline V gene are SGHNT and YYREEE (reference sequence). With 4 bases removed from V and 3 bases from J, the gap between germline ends came to 20 bases. CDR3 sequence reads: CASSNRIGGGSYEQYF. CDR3 coding DNA: TGTGCCAGCAGCAACCGGATAGGAGGGGGGAGCTACGAGCAGTACTTC.

The chain recombines TRBV19 with TRBJ2-1; D may be TRBD1 or TRBD2 (6 bases each). CDR3 length: 15 residues. V was shortened by 4 bases and J by 8 bases, with 18 bases between the two germline ends. CDR1 and CDR2 from the germline V gene are LNHDA and SQIVND (reference sequence). CDR3 nucleotides: TGTGCCAGTAGTAGTCGGGGGCCGCGACGGGATGAGCAGTTCTTC. This encodes CASSSRGPRRDEQFF.

The genes are TRBV7-2 and TRBJ2-4; the D gene is possibly TRBD2 (6 bases). Trimming removed 2 bases at V and 3 bases at J, with 11 bases between. This CDR3 spans 15 amino acids. Germline loops: CDR1 SGHTA, CDR2 FQGNSA. For the CDR3, the DNA is TGTGCCAGCAGCTTATTGGCGGGGTTCAAAAACATTCAGTACTTC. Its translation: CASSLLAGFKNIQYF.

This chain uses TRBV5-4 with TRBJ2-2; TRBD2 aligns across 13 bases. Trimming removed 2 bases from V and 8 bases from J; junction bases left unmatched: 9. The CDR3 runs 17 residues. The germline gives CDR1 SGHNT, CDR2 YYREEE (reference sequence). The CDR3 DNA is TGTGCCAGCAGCTTCGGACTAGCGGGAGACTCGTTTGGGGAGCTGTTTTTT. It translates to CASSFGLAGDSFGELFF. The full variable domain, with the rest looked up from reference TRBV5-4 and TRBJ2-2, is ETGVTQSPTHLIKTRGQQVTLRCSSQSGHNTVSWYQQALGQGPQFIFQYYREEENGRGNFPPRFSGLQFPNYSSELNVNALELDDSALYLCASSFGLAGDSFGELFFGEGSRLTVL.

V and J are TRBV11-2 and TRBJ1-2; tentatively, D is TRBD1 (6 bases). The V end was cut by 2 bases, the J end by 8 bases, with 18 bases between. The CDR3 has 15 amino acids. CDR1 and CDR2 from the germline V gene are SGHAT and FQNNGV. CDR3 in amino acids: CASSLRRGPREGYTF. CDR3 DNA: TGTGCCAGCAGCTTAAGGCGGGGGCCGAGAGAAGGCTACACCTTC. The full variable domain, rest sourced from reference TRBV11-2 and TRBJ1-2, is EAGVAQSPRYKIIEKRQSVAFWCNPISGHATLYWYQQILGQGPKLLIQFQNNGVVDDSQLPKDRFSAERLKGVDSTLKIQPAKLEDSAVYLCASSLRRGPREGYTFGSGTRLTVV.

The chain combines TRBV28 with TRBJ1-3; the match to TRBD1 covers 7 bases. Germline V gene data show CDR1 as MDHEN and CDR2 as SYDVKM. J gave up 3 bases and V 6 bases, and 11 bases lay outside the gene matches. The CDR3 contains 16 residues. The CDR3 coding sequence is TGTGCCAGCAGCCCAGGGACAGCTAACATTGGAAACACCATATATTTT. This translates into CASSPGTANIGNTIYF.

J is TRBJ2-1 and V is TRBV7-2; 9 nucleotides align to TRBD2. The CDR3 loop spans 15 amino acids. Germline V gene sequence: CDR1 SGHTA, CDR2 FQGNSA. V dropped 6 bases and J dropped 4; count of bases not matched to a gene: 7. The CDR3 reads CASRMAGGRYNEQFF. CDR3 coding DNA: TGTGCCAGCAGAATGGCGGGAGGGCGTTACAATGAGCAGTTCTTC.

This clone was counted once. This specimen includes other DNA sequences encoding the same CDR3. The chain carries TRBV9 and TRBJ1-1; D unclear. From germline, CDR1 is SGDLS and CDR2 YYNGEE. Trimming pared 0 bases from V and 4 bases from J, leaving 13 bases between. The CDR3 loop spans 15 amino acids. The CDR3 bases are TGTGCCAGCAGCGTAGCTGGCGGTTTGGGCACTGAAGCTTTCTTT. This gives the protein CASSVAGGLGTEAFF.